The 12 T cell receptor beta chains reported below all come from one sample, sequenced in a study of CD8+ T cells in alopecia areata. As the sequencing template, cDNA was produced by extracting RNA and reverse transcribing it. Assay: immunoSEQ multiplex PCR; the TCRdb copy retains only in-frame clones and omits some. This table holds over 120,000 clones, about 60% found once. Specimen: CD4+ T cells sorted from blood, collected at week 0. The receptor source for this set is a human donor with alopecia areata.

This clone was detected a few times. This chain links TRBV5-6 with TRBJ1-1; TRBD1 is a possible D gene (6 bases). The length of the CDR3 is 14 residues. The V and J ends lost 2 bases and 5 bases respectively, with 13 bases between them. Germline CDR1 reads SGHDT; CDR2 reads YYEEEE. The CDR3 sequence: CASSFGVQGTEAFF. The DNA for the CDR3 is TGTGCCAGCAGCTTCGGGGTTCAGGGGACTGAAGCTTTCTTT.

This clone showed up just a few times. The chain uses TRBV6-5 and TRBJ1-1; D is undetermined. The V end lost 6 bases, the J end lost 4 bases, and 15 bases lay between the germline ends. The CDR3 has 14 amino acids. Germline CDR1 and CDR2: MNHEY and SVGAGI. CDR3 DNA: TGTGCCAGCAGGGTCGGAGGCGGGAGCACTGAAGCTTTCTTT. Translating it yields CASRVGGGSTEAFF.

CDR3: CASSAFSGQGVETQYF. DNA of the CDR3: TGTGCCAGCAGTGCCTTCTCGGGACAGGGGGTAGAGACCCAGTACTTC. V and J are TRBV25-1 and TRBJ2-5, with 11 bases identical to TRBD1. The CDR3 extends over 16 amino acids. With V trimmed by 4 bases and J by 4 bases, 8 bases remained unmatched. In germline, CDR1 is MGHDK, CDR2 SYGVNS. The whole variable domain, filled in from reference TRBV25-1 and TRBJ2-5, reads EADIYQTPRYLVIGTGKKITLECSQTMGHDKMYWYQQDPGMELHLIHYSYGVNSTEKGDLSSESTVSRIRTEHFPLTLESARPSHTSQYLCASSAFSGQGVETQYFGPGTRLLVL.

The rearrangement joins TRBV9 to TRBJ2-1, with no clear D. CDR3 length equals 13 residues. Trimming cost V 3 bases and J 3 bases, with 7 bases left between them. Per the germline V gene, CDR1 is SGDLS and CDR2 is YYNGEE. The CDR3 region has the DNA TGTGCCAGCAGCGCGTGGAGCTACAATGAGCAGTTCTTC. Its protein product is CASSAWSYNEQFF.

The chain combines TRBV29-1 with TRBJ1-2; a possible D gene is TRBD1 (6 bases). The CDR3 contains 13 residues. V lost 3 bases, J lost 3 bases, and 11 bases lay in between. The germline CDR1 and CDR2 sequences are SQVTM and ANQGSEA. The CDR3 nucleotides read TGCAGCGTTGAGAACAGGGAGGACTATGGCTACACCTTC. Translating it yields CSVENREDYGYTF.

The chain recombines TRBV2 with TRBJ1-1; D is unclear. The CDR3 runs to 14 residues. Germline CDR1 reads SNHLY; CDR2 reads FYNNEI. The V gene lost 8 bases and the J gene lost 1 base, with 14 bases spanning the gap. For the CDR3, the DNA is TGTGCCAGCCCGAGGTCAGGAGGGAACACTGAAGCTTTCTTT. Its protein product is CASPRSGGNTEAFF.

The V call is TRBV7-9, the J call TRBJ1-1; D is unclear. Germline-derived CDR1 and CDR2 are SEHNR and FQNEAQ (reference sequence). The CDR3 runs to 14 residues. V lost 1 base to trimming and J lost 0 bases, with 6 bases between them. CDR3: CASSLGGLNTEAFF. The CDR3 DNA reads TGTGCCAGCAGCTTAGGAGGGTTGAACACTGAAGCTTTCTTT.

The chain combines TRBV23-1 with TRBJ1-2, with 7 positions matching TRBD1. TRBV23-1 qualifies as an ORF whose function is uncertain. V lost 6 bases to trimming and J lost 2 bases; unmatched junction nucleotides: 9. The CDR3 has 15 amino acids. CDR3 nucleotides: TGCGCCAGCAGCCCCCCCGGGACAGCAAACTATGGCTACACCTTC. It yields the protein CASSPPGTANYGYTF.

The V gene is TRBV5-6, the J gene TRBJ2-1; 9 bases match TRBD1. The CDR3 has 12 residues. The V segment lost 0 bases and the J segment 15 bases; nucleotides outside the gene matches: 4. Germline-derived CDR1 and CDR2 are SGHDT and YYEEEE. In DNA form, the CDR3 reads TGTGCCAGCAGCTTGGCCGGGACAGGGTTGTTCTTC. It translates to CASSLAGTGLFF.

This clone was counted only a few times. The J gene is TRBJ2-2, the V gene TRBV5-6; weak D call: TRBD1 (5 bases). The CDR3 totals 15 residues. CDR1 SGHDT and CDR2 YYEEEE come from the germline V gene. V lost 2 bases, J lost 1 base, and 9 bases lay in between. The CDR3 sequence: CASSFQGLNTGELFF. In nucleotides, the CDR3 is TGTGCCAGCAGCTTCCAGGGTTTGAACACCGGGGAGCTGTTTTTT.

With regard to this clone: The sample holds other DNA sequences that translate to the same CDR3. The chain uses TRBV5-1 and TRBJ2-7; D remains ambiguous. This CDR3 comprises 12 residues. Trimming left V 2 bases short and J 0 bases short, with 3 bases between. Germline loops: CDR1 SGHRS, CDR2 YFSETQ. The CDR3 loop is CASSLSSYEQYF. CDR3 DNA: TGCGCCAGCAGCTTAAGCTCCTACGAGCAGTACTTC. Variable domain in full (rest from reference TRBV5-1 and TRBJ2-7): KAGVTQTPRYLIKTRGQQVTLSCSPISGHRSVSWYQQTPGQGLQFLFEYFSETQRNKGNFPGRFSGRQFSNSRSEMNVSTLELGDSALYLCASSLSSYEQYFGPGTRLTVT.

This chain joins TRBV11-3 and TRBJ2-3, with a weak D call TRBD2 (6 bases). The CDR3 runs 15 residues. The germline gives CDR1 SGHNT, CDR2 YENEEA. V gave up 0 bases and J gave up 1 base, with 8 bases separating them. CDR3 coding DNA: TGTGCCAGCAGCTTAGAGGACTATCGCACAGATACGCAGTATTTT. This codes for CASSLEDYRTDTQYF.